The 13 T cell receptor beta chains reported below all come from one sample, sequenced in a study of blood T cell repertoires in COVID-19. The method was immunoSEQ multiplex PCR; TCRdb's version includes in-frame clones alone and lacks a portion of them. The data contain 100,000 to 120,000 clones, approximately 84% of them singletons. The sample was peripheral blood. The receptor set was obtained from a man aged 35 to 55 with acute or convalescent COVID-19.

This chain joins TRBV30 and TRBJ1-2, with TRBD1 matching 8 bases. Per the germline V gene, CDR1 is GTSNPN and CDR2 is SVGIG (reference sequence). This CDR3 region has 15 residues. The ends lost 5 bases at V and 3 bases at J; junction bases unmatched: 11. CDR3 loop: CAWEPGQGQYYGYTF. The DNA for the CDR3 is TGTGCCTGGGAGCCTGGACAGGGTCAATACTATGGCTACACCTTC.

The count of this clone is one. V gene TRBV9 combines with J gene TRBJ2-3; 7 positions match TRBD1. After removal of 2 bases from V and 4 bases from J, the junction contained 4 bases not matched to a gene. The CDR3 loop spans 14 amino acids. CDR1 and CDR2 from the germline V gene are SGDLS and YYNGEE. CDR3 amino acids: CASSVSGGSDTQYF. In nucleotides, the CDR3 is TGTGCCAGCAGCGTTTCAGGGGGTTCAGATACGCAGTATTTT.

This chain uses TRBV7-3 with TRBJ2-1; D uncertain. The germline V gene encodes CDR1 SGHTA and CDR2 FQGTGA. Trimming removed 5 bases from V and 8 bases from J, with 13 bases in between. The CDR3 is 13 residues long. This chain's CDR3 is CASSPSTNHEQFF. CDR3 nucleotides: TGTGCCAGCAGCCCCTCTACTAATCATGAGCAGTTCTTC. Full variable domain (outside the CDR3, taken from reference TRBV7-3 and TRBJ2-1): GAGVSQTPSNKVTEKGKYVELRCDPISGHTALYWYRQSLGQGPEFLIYFQGTGAADDSGLPNDRFFAVRPEGSVSTLKIQRTERGDSAVYLCASSPSTNHEQFFGPGTRLTVL.

This chain uses TRBV4-1 with TRBJ1-1; a weak D match, TRBD1 (6 bases). From germline, CDR1 is MGHRA and CDR2 YSYEKL. Trimming left V 3 bases short and J 0 bases short, with 14 bases between. The CDR3 loop spans 16 amino acids. The CDR3 sequence: CASSHLTGVMNTEAFF. The DNA of the CDR3 is TGCGCCAGCAGCCACTTGACAGGAGTTATGAACACTGAAGCTTTCTTT.

The rearrangement uses TRBV5-4 and TRBJ1-6, with a tentative D call TRBD1 (6 bases). CDR3 length: 15 residues. Trimming pared 0 bases from V and 7 bases from J, leaving 11 bases between. The germline CDR1 and CDR2 sequences are SGHNT and YYREEE (reference sequence). The CDR3 region is CASSLGEQGNSPLHF. The CDR3 nucleotides are TGTGCCAGCAGCTTGGGCGAACAGGGAAATTCACCCCTCCACTTT.

The J gene is TRBJ1-1, the V gene TRBV6-5; 9 positions match TRBD1. Germline CDR1 and CDR2: MNHEY and SVGAGI. This CDR3 contains 14 residues. J gave up 3 bases and V 6 bases, and 5 bases lay outside the gene matches. DNA for the CDR3: TGTGCCAGCAGCAGACAGGGGGTTGACACTGAAGCTTTCTTT. Protein: CASSRQGVDTEAFF.

The gene calls are TRBV6-4 and TRBJ2-2; 14 bases agree with TRBD2. Unmatched junction bases numbered 8, after V lost 6 bases and J lost 2 bases. The CDR3 has 18 residues. Germline V gene lookup returns CDR1 MRHNA and CDR2 SNTAGT. CDR3 loop: CASSPSGTSGGNTGELFF. The CDR3, as DNA: TGTGCCAGCAGCCCTTCGGGGACTAGCGGGGGCAACACCGGGGAGCTGTTTTTT.

The gene calls are TRBV19 and TRBJ2-7, with D tentatively TRBD2 (6 bases). Germline V gives CDR1 LNHDA, CDR2 SQIVND (reference sequence). The ends were cut back, 5 bases at V and 2 bases at J, with 13 bases in the middle. CDR3 length equals 14 residues. The DNA of the CDR3 is TGTGCCAGTAGTCCGGGGACTCACACCTACGAGCAGTACTTC. This encodes CASSPGTHTYEQYF.

This chain connects TRBV18 to TRBJ2-7, with D possibly TRBD1 on 5 matching bases. The V end was cut by 2 bases, the J end by 1 base, with 18 bases between. The CDR3 consists of 17 residues. Germline loops: CDR1 KGHSH, CDR2 LQKENI. This chain's CDR3 is CASSPIGSGYKSYEQYF. CDR3 DNA sequence: TGTGCCAGCTCACCAATTGGATCAGGGTACAAGTCCTACGAGCAGTACTTC.

This chain joins TRBV9 and TRBJ2-3; 7 bases agree with TRBD1. The CDR3 has 14 residues. Germline assignment: CDR1 SGDLS and CDR2 YYNGEE. Trimming cost V 6 bases and J 4 bases; bases outside gene matches: 8. CDR3: CASNPDRAADTQYF. The DNA of the CDR3 is TGTGCCAGCAACCCTGACAGGGCCGCAGATACGCAGTATTTT.

The V call is TRBV7-2, the J call TRBJ2-3; 8 nucleotides line up with TRBD2. The CDR3 is made up of 14 amino acids. CDR1 and CDR2 from the germline V gene are SGHTA and FQGNSA. V trimming: 1 base; J trimming: 14 bases; junction bases outside the gene matches: 11. This CDR3 reads CASSLVGAGLGWYF. The CDR3, as DNA: TGTGCCAGCAGCTTAGTTGGGGCGGGACTAGGGTGGTATTTT. Complete variable domain (other parts from reference TRBV7-2 and TRBJ2-3): GAGVSQSPSNKVTEKGKDVELRCDPISGHTALYWYRQSLGQGLEFLIYFQGNSAPDKSGLPSDRFSAERTGGSVSTLTIQRTQQEDSAVYLCASSLVGAGLGWYFGPGTRLTVL.

This chain connects TRBV7-2 to TRBJ2-3; 12 bases match TRBD2. Germline trimming cut 8 bases from V and 0 bases from J; bases unmatched to any gene: 6. The CDR3 is made up of 16 amino acids. Germline CDR1 is SGHTA and CDR2 is FQGNSA. The DNA for the CDR3 is TGTGCCAGCGCGACTAGCGGGGGACAAAGCACAGATACGCAGTATTTT. Amino acids: CASATSGGQSTDTQYF.

V and J are TRBV2 and TRBJ2-4; a possible D gene is TRBD1 (5 bases). V was clipped by 7 bases and J by 0 bases, with 10 bases between them. Germline V CDR1 and CDR2: SNHLY, FYNNEI. The length of the CDR3 is 14 residues. CDR3 protein: CASTQALAKNIQYF. CDR3 coding DNA: TGTGCCAGCACACAGGCCCTAGCCAAAAACATTCAGTACTTC.